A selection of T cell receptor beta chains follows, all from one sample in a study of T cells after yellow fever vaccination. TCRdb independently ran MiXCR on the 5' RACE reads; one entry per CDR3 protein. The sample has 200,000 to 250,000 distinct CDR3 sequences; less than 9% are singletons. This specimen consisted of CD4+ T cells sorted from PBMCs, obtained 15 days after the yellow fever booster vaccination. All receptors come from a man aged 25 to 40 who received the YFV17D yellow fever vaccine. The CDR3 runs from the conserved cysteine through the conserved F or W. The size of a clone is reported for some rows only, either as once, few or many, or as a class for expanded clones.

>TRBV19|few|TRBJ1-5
CASNDGTGYQPQHF
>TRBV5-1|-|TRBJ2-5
CASSPRTVGETQYF
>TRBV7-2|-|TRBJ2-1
CASSASGTGDEQFF
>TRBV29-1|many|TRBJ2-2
CSVVQTTGELFF
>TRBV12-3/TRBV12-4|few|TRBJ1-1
CATFPGAMNTEAFF
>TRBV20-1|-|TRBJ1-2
CSARAGTNYGYTF
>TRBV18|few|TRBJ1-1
CASSRVGTGTMNTEAFF
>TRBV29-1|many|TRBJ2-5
CSVTGRGQETQYF
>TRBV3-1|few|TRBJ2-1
CASSQERLAGSNEQFF
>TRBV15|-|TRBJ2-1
CATSRPSGSSYNEQFF
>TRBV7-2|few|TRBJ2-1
CASSLVGLAGNNEQFF
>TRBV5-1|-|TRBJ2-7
CASSLGNSFYEQYF
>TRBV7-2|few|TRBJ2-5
CASSRVRAGDAQYF
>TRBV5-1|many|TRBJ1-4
CASSFQGANEKLFF
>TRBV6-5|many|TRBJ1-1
CASSSGGTEAFF
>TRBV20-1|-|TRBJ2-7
CSANLPGLAAYEQYF